Following are 25 T cell receptor beta chains from one sample sequenced in a study of blood T cell repertoires in COVID-19. Clones were read by immunoSEQ multiplex PCR, and TCRdb kept only the in-frame ones, dropping some. The table records about 130,000 clones, around 86% of them present only once. Sequenced input: PBMCs or T cells enriched from blood (not recorded which). Receptors were obtained from a young man who had recovered from COVID-19.

This sequence joins TRBV3-1 (or the pseudogene TRBV3-2) and TRBJ2-1; TRBD2 agrees at 9 bases. This CDR3 has 16 amino acids. V trimming: 2 bases; J trimming: 4 bases; junction bases outside the gene matches: 6. In germline, CDR1 is LGHDT, CDR2 YNNKEL (reference sequence). The DNA of the CDR3 is TGTGCCAGCAGCCAACCTGTAGCGGGAGTTTACAATGAGCAGTTCTTC. Translated, it gives CASSQPVAGVYNEQFF.

The chain couples TRBV6-5 to TRBJ1-5, with TRBD1 as a possible D gene (5 bases). The CDR3 extends over 14 amino acids. The ends were cut back, 5 bases at V and 0 bases at J, with 8 bases in the middle. Germline V gives CDR1 MNHEY, CDR2 SVGAGI. DNA for the CDR3: TGTGCCAGCAGTCTGACAGCTAGCAATCAGCCCCAGCATTTT. It translates to CASSLTASNQPQHF.

The chain employs TRBV5-4 and TRBJ1-1; tentatively, D is TRBD1 (6 bases). V lost 4 bases to trimming and J lost 7 bases, with 17 bases between them. From germline, CDR1 is SGHNT and CDR2 YYREEE (reference sequence). CDR3 length: 14 residues. This CDR3 is CASSLTGTPNEAFF. In DNA, the CDR3 is TGTGCCAGCAGCCTTACCGGGACACCTAATGAAGCTTTCTTT. The full variable domain, in which reference TRBV5-4 and TRBJ1-1 provide the parts outside the CDR3, is ETGVTQSPTHLIKTRGQQVTLRCSSQSGHNTVSWYQQALGQGPQFIFQYYREEENGRGNFPPRFSGLQFPNYSSELNVNALELDDSALYLCASSLTGTPNEAFFGQGTRLTVV.

The chain links TRBV29-1 to TRBJ2-2, with D possibly TRBD1 on 6 matching bases. Germline V CDR1 and CDR2: SQVTM, ANQGSEA. V shed 7 bases and J shed 3 bases, with 9 bases lying between them. This CDR3 spans 12 amino acids. The CDR3 DNA follows: TGCAGCGCACGGACAGACACCGGGGAGCTGTTTTTT. This translates into CSARTDTGELFF.

The chain uses TRBV19 and TRBJ2-1; 11 bases match TRBD1. The V gene's germline CDR1 is LNHDA and CDR2 SQIVND (reference sequence). With V trimmed by 3 bases and J by 6 bases, 10 bases remained unmatched. This CDR3 region has 17 residues. DNA for the CDR3: TGTGCCAGTAGTATGGGGACAGGGGGGATAATTACCAATGAGCAGTTCTTC. Its translation is CASSMGTGGIITNEQFF.

The chain couples TRBV25-1 to TRBJ2-4; D is perhaps TRBD2 (5 bases). The V gene lost 3 bases and the J gene lost 2 bases, with 8 bases spanning the gap. Germline CDR1 MGHDK, CDR2 SYGVNS. The length of the CDR3 is 14 residues. In nucleotides, the CDR3 is TGTGCCAGCAGTGAGGCCGGGACCAAAAACATTCAGTACTTC. Translation: CASSEAGTKNIQYF.

CDR3 sequence reads: CATSDSGTIYNEQFF. DNA of the CDR3: TGTGCCACCAGTGATTCCGGGACAATCTACAATGAGCAGTTCTTC. J is TRBJ2-1 and V is TRBV24-1, with a tentative D call TRBD1 (6 bases). The germline V gene encodes CDR1 KGHDR and CDR2 SFDVKD. Trimming cost V 2 bases and J 3 bases, with 10 bases left between them. The CDR3 runs 15 residues.

The CDR3 region is CASSLGQGIRNTIYF. The CDR3 DNA reads TGTGCCAGCAGCTTGGGACAGGGTATAAGAAACACCATATATTTT. The gene calls are TRBV5-5 and TRBJ1-3, with 7 bases aligning to TRBD1. Germline V gene sequence: CDR1 SGHKS, CDR2 YYEKEE (reference sequence). V gave up 0 bases and J gave up 5 bases; unmatched junction bases: 5. The CDR3 has 15 amino acids.

The chain links TRBV7-6 to TRBJ2-5; 7 bases align to TRBD1. This CDR3 comprises 15 residues. CDR1 SGHVS and CDR2 FNYEAQ come from the germline V gene. V dropped 0 bases and J dropped 2; count of bases not matched to a gene: 3. In DNA form, the CDR3 reads TGTGCCAGCAGCTTAGCCCCGACAGGGCAAGAGACCCAGTACTTC. Protein sequence: CASSLAPTGQETQYF.

In regard to this clone: An end of the junction does not agree with germline; a read error may underlie this. The genes are TRBV20-1 and TRBJ1-4; 7 nucleotides line up with TRBD1. This CDR3 comprises 13 residues. Germline V gene sequence: CDR1 DFQATT, CDR2 SNEGSKA (reference sequence). The CDR3 DNA follows: TGCAGTGCTAGTGGGGGAACAGACAGGGATCCACGTTTT. This codes for CSASGGTDRDPRF.

The genes are TRBV29-1 and TRBJ2-2, with D possibly TRBD1 on 6 matching bases. With 4 bases removed from V and 6 bases from J, the gap between germline ends came to 12 bases. This CDR3 is built from 13 residues. The germline V gene has CDR1 SQVTM and CDR2 ANQGSEA. CDR3 amino acids: CSVGNRGSGELFF. The CDR3 DNA is TGCAGCGTTGGAAATAGGGGGTCCGGGGAGCTGTTTTTT.

This clone was counted only a few times. V and J are TRBV6-5 and TRBJ1-3; a possible D gene is TRBD1 (6 bases). Deletions cut 10 bases from V and 2 bases from J, with 15 bases between. The CDR3 is 14 amino acids. The germline gives CDR1 MNHEY, CDR2 SVGAGI. CDR3: CATSQGKTGNTIYF. CDR3 bases: TGTGCCACTAGCCAGGGGAAGACTGGAAACACCATATATTTT.

The genes are TRBV24-1 and TRBJ2-3; 9 bases map to TRBD2. Germline CDR1 is KGHDR and CDR2 is SFDVKD. CDR3 length: 15 amino acids. The V and J ends lost 6 bases and 0 bases, in that order; junction bases with no gene match: 3. The DNA of the CDR3 is TGTGCCACCAGTAAGGCGGGAGGGAGCACAGATACGCAGTATTTT. Translation gives CATSKAGGSTDTQYF.

The V gene is TRBV3-1 (or the pseudogene TRBV3-2), the J gene TRBJ1-2; 10 bases fit TRBD1. The ends lost 3 bases at V and 3 bases at J; junction bases unmatched: 4. Germline V gene data show CDR1 as LGHDT and CDR2 as YNNKEL (reference sequence). This CDR3 has 15 amino acids. The CDR3 DNA reads as TGTGCCAGCAGCCAGGGACAGGGGACATACTATGGCTACACCTTC. As protein: CASSQGQGTYYGYTF.

This chain joins TRBV6-1 and TRBJ1-4, with D perhaps matching TRBD1 (5 bases). CDR3 size: 15 residues. Trimming removed 2 bases from V and 2 bases from J, with 9 bases in between. CDR1 is MNHNS and CDR2 is SASEGT in the germline V gene. CDR3 sequence: CASSESAGTNEKLFF. The CDR3 coding sequence is TGTGCCAGCAGTGAATCGGCAGGGACTAATGAAAAACTGTTTTTT.

As concerns this clone: Within the sample, other DNA sequences also encode this same CDR3. The rearrangement uses TRBV5-1 and TRBJ1-4; D is perhaps TRBD1 (5 bases). Deletions cut 0 bases from V and 5 bases from J, with 11 bases between. Germline CDR1 is SGHRS and CDR2 is YFSETQ. There are 15 residues in the CDR3. The CDR3 DNA reads TGCGCCAGCAGCTTGGATGGGGACTTAAATGAAAAACTGTTTTTT. Translation gives CASSLDGDLNEKLFF.

The rearrangement links TRBV5-6 to TRBJ2-1, with 9 bases identical to TRBD2. The CDR3 is 15 amino acids. Germline V gene data show CDR1 as SGHDT and CDR2 as YYEEEE. Unmatched junction bases numbered 2, after V lost 0 bases and J lost 4 bases. The CDR3 DNA sequence: TGTGCCAGCAGCTTGGTTAGCGGGAGTTACAATGAGCAGTTCTTC. This gives the protein CASSLVSGSYNEQFF.

This sequence joins TRBV5-1 and TRBJ2-5; TRBD2 agrees at 10 bases. CDR1 SGHRS and CDR2 YFSETQ come from the germline V gene. V dropped 0 bases and J dropped 1; count of bases not matched to a gene: 3. CDR3 length equals 16 residues. CDR3 residues: CASSLGQREGQETQYF. CDR3 nucleotides: TGCGCCAGCAGCTTGGGCCAGCGGGAGGGCCAAGAGACCCAGTACTTC.

This rearrangement joins TRBV29-1 to TRBJ2-1; 9 nucleotides agree with TRBD1. The CDR3 runs to 15 residues. Germline V lookup: CDR1 SQVTM, CDR2 ANQGSEA. V shed 3 bases and J 1 base; nucleotides not matched to a gene: 4. CDR3 loop: CSVDETGGSYNEQFF. DNA for the CDR3: TGCAGCGTTGATGAGACAGGGGGTTCCTACAATGAGCAGTTCTTC.

This chain links TRBV27 with TRBJ1-2, with TRBD1 identical over 7 bases. There are 12 residues in the CDR3. The J segment lost 6 bases and the V segment lost 5 bases, leaving 3 bases of the junction unmatched. CDR1 and CDR2 from the germline V gene are MNHEY and SMNVEV (reference sequence). CDR3: CASSMTGNGYTF. The CDR3 DNA follows: TGTGCCAGCAGTATGACAGGGAATGGCTACACCTTC.

This clone was counted once. The chain is built from TRBV2 and TRBJ1-1, with 8 bases lining up with TRBD1. Trimming cost V 4 bases and J 12 bases; bases outside gene matches: 13. The germline V gene has CDR1 SNHLY and CDR2 FYNNEI. The CDR3 has 14 amino acids. The CDR3 DNA is TGTGCCAGCAGTGCCAACGACAGGGGAAAAATCTCTTTCTTT. Its protein product is CASSANDRGKISFF.

The CDR3 nucleotides are TGTGCCAGCAGTGGGACAGGGGTGGCTGAAGCTTTCTTT. It translates to CASSGTGVAEAFF. This chain joins TRBV27 and TRBJ1-1; 10 bases align to TRBD1. Germline assignment: CDR1 MNHEY and CDR2 SMNVEV (reference sequence). The CDR3 is 13 residues long. V was clipped by 5 bases and J by 6 bases; unmatched bases: 3.

The chain combines TRBV6-1 with TRBJ2-1; possible D gene TRBD2, 5 bases. This CDR3 has 16 residues. Germline lookup yields CDR1 MNHNS and CDR2 SASEGT. V was pared by 2 bases and J by 6 bases, with 17 bases between. CDR3: CASSEKGSGAVNEQFF. The CDR3 nucleotides read TGTGCCAGCAGTGAAAAGGGAAGCGGAGCCGTCAATGAGCAGTTCTTC.

This clone was picked up a small number of times. This sequence joins TRBV28 and TRBJ1-2, with D maybe TRBD1 (6 bases). Germline-derived CDR1 and CDR2 are MDHEN and SYDVKM. This CDR3 is built from 13 residues. V was pared by 5 bases and J by 4 bases, with 11 bases between. The chain's CDR3 is CASSQGQGYGYTF. CDR3 in DNA: TGTGCCAGCAGTCAGGGGCAGGGCTATGGCTACACCTTC.

This chain connects TRBV14 to TRBJ1-2, with a weak D call TRBD1 (5 bases). The CDR3 consists of 16 residues. The ends were cut back, 4 bases at V and 3 bases at J, with 18 bases in the middle. Germline assignment: CDR1 SGHDN and CDR2 FVKESK. CDR3 protein: CASSPLAGGGDYGYTF. CDR3 bases: TGTGCCAGCAGCCCCCTCGCGGGGGGAGGTGACTATGGCTACACCTTC.